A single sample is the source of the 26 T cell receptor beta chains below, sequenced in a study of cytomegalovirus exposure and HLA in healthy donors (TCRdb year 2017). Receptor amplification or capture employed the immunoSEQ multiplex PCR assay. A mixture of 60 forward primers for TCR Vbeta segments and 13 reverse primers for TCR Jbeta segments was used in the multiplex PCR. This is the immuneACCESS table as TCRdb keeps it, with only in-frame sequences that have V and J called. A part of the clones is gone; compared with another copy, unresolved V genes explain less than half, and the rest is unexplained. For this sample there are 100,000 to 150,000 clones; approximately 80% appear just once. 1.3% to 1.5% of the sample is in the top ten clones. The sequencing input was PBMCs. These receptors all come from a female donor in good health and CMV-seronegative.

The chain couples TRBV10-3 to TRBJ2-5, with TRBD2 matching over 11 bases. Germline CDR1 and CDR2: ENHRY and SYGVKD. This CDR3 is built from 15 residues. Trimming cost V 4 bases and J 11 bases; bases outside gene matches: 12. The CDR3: CAISATSGRDYEQYF. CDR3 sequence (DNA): TGTGCCATCAGTGCCACTAGCGGGAGAGATTATGAGCAGTACTTC.

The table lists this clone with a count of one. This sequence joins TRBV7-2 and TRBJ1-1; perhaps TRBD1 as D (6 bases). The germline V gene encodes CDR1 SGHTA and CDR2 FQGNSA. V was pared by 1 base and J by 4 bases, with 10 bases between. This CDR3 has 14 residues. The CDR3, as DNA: TGTGCCAGCAGCTTAGGAGCAGGGGCCACTGAAGCTTTCTTT. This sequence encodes CASSLGAGATEAFF.

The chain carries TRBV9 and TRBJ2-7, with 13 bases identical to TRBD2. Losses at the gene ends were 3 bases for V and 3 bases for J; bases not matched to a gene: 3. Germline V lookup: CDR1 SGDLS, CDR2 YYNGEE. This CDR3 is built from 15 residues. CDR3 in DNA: TGTGCCAGCAGCGCCGGGACTAGCGGGAACTACGAGCAGTACTTC. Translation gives CASSAGTSGNYEQYF.

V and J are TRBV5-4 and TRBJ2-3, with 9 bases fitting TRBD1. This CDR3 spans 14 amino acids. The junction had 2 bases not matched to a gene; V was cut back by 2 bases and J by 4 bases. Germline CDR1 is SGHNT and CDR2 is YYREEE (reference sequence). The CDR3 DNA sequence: TGTGCCAGCAGCTTACAGGGGGCGTCAGATACGCAGTATTTT. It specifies CASSLQGASDTQYF.

This chain's CDR3 is CASSFGQGRGDTEAFF. DNA of the CDR3: TGTGCCAGCAGCTTCGGACAGGGCCGTGGGGACACTGAAGCTTTCTTT. The chain couples TRBV9 to TRBJ1-1; TRBD1 agrees at 8 bases. The CDR3 runs to 16 residues. CDR1 is SGDLS and CDR2 is YYNGEE in the germline V gene. V lost 4 bases and J lost 3; bases outside the gene matches: 11.

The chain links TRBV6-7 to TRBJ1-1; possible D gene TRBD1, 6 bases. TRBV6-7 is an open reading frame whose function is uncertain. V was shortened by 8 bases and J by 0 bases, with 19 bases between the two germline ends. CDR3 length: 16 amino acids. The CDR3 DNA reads TGTGCCAGCGGAGTTTTAAGCAGGGACATGAACACTGAAGCTTTCTTT. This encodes CASGVLSRDMNTEAFF.

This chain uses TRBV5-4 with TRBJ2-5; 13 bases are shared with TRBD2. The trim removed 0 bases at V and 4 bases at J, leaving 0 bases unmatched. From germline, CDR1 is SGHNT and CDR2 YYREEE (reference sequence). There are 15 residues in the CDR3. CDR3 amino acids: CASSLGLAGGETQYF. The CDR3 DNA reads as TGTGCCAGCAGCTTGGGACTAGCGGGAGGAGAGACCCAGTACTTC.

This CDR3 is CAWSGGLAAYNEQFF. The DNA for the CDR3 is TGTGCCTGGAGTGGCGGACTAGCCGCGTACAATGAGCAGTTCTTC. V usage is TRBV30 and J usage is TRBJ2-1; 8 bases fit TRBD2. The CDR3 has 15 residues. Germline assignment: CDR1 GTSNPN and CDR2 SVGIG (reference sequence). Trimming removed 1 base from V and 4 bases from J; junction bases left unmatched: 6.

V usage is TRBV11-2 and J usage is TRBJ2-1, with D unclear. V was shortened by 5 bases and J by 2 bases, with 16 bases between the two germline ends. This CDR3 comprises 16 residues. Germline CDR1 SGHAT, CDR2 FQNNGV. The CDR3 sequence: CASSQRRGVAYNEQFF. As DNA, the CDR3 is TGTGCCAGCAGCCAGAGAAGAGGAGTAGCCTACAATGAGCAGTTCTTC.

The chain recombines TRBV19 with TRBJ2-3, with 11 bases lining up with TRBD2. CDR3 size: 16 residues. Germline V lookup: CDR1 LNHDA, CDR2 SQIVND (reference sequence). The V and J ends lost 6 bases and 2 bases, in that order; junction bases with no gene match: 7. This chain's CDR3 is CASRISGRAVTDTQYF. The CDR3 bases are TGTGCCAGTAGGATTAGCGGGAGGGCCGTCACAGATACGCAGTATTTT. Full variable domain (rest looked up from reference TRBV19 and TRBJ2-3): DGGITQSPKYLFRKEGQNVTLSCEQNLNHDAMYWYRQDPGQGLRLIYYSQIVNDFQKGDIAEGYSVSREKKESFPLTVTSAQKNPTAFYLCASRISGRAVTDTQYFGPGTRLTVL.

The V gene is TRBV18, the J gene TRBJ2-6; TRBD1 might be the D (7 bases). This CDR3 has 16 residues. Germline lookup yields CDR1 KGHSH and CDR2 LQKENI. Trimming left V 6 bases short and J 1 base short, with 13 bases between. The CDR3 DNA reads TGTGCCAGCTCCCCGACAGGGACTTCTGGGGCCAACGTCCTGACTTTC. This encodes CASSPTGTSGANVLTF.

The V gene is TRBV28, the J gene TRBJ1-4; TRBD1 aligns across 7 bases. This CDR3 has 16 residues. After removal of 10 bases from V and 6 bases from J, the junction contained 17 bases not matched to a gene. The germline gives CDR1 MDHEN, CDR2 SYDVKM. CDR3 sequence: CAISTGLGGLDEKLFF. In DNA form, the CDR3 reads TGTGCCATTTCGACAGGGTTAGGCGGGCTTGATGAAAAACTGTTTTTT.

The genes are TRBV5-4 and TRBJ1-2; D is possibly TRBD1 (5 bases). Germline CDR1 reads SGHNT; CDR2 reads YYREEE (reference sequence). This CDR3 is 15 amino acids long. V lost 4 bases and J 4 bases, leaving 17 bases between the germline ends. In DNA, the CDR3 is TGTGCCAGCAGCATGGGGACGGGGGGACTCTATGGCTACACCTTC. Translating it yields CASSMGTGGLYGYTF.

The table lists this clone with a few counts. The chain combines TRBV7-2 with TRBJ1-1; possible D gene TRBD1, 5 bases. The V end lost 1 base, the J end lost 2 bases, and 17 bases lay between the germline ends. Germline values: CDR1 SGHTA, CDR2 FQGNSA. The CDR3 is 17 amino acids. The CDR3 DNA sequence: TGTGCCAGCAGCTTAGGGGGGGGAAGTCGGTCTAACACTGAAGCTTTCTTT. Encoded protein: CASSLGGGSRSNTEAFF.

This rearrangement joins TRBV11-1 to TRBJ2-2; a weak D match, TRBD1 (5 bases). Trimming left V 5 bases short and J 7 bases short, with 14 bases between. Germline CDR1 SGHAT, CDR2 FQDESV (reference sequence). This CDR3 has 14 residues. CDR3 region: CASSGQGVGGELFF. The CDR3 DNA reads TGTGCCAGCAGCGGACAAGGGGTCGGCGGGGAGCTGTTTTTT.

The CDR3 nucleotides are TGCAGCGTTGGGCACGGGACTAGCTACGGAGATACGCAGTATTTT. This encodes CSVGHGTSYGDTQYF. The rearrangement links TRBV29-1 to TRBJ2-3, with 9 bases lining up with TRBD2. V lost 4 bases, J lost 5 bases, and 10 bases stayed unmatched. This CDR3 has 15 amino acids. The germline CDR1 and CDR2 sequences are SQVTM and ANQGSEA.

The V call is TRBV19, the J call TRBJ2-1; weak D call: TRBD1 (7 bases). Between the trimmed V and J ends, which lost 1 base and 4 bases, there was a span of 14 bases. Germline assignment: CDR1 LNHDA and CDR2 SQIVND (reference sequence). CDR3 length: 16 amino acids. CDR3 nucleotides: TGTGCCAGTAGTATAGGCGGGACAGAACCTTACAATGAGCAGTTCTTC. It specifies CASSIGGTEPYNEQFF.

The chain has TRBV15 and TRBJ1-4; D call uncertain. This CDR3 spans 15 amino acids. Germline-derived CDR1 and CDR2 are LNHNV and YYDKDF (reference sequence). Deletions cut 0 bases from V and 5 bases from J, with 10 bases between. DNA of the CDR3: TGTGCCACCAGCAGAGATGCAGTTTCGAATGAAAAACTGTTTTTT. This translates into CATSRDAVSNEKLFF.

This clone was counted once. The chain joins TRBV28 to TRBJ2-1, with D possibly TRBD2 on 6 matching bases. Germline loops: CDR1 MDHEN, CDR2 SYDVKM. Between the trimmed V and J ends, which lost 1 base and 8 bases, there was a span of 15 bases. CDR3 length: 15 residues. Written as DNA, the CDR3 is TGTGCCAGCAGTTTATTAACGGGAGTTGTGGATGAGCAGTTCTTC. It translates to CASSLLTGVVDEQFF.

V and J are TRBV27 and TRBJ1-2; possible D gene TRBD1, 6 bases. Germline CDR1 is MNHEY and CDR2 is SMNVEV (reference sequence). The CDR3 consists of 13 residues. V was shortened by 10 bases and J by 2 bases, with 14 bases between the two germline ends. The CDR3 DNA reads TGTGCCACCAAAAGGACAGAAAACTATGGCTACACCTTC. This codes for CATKRTENYGYTF.

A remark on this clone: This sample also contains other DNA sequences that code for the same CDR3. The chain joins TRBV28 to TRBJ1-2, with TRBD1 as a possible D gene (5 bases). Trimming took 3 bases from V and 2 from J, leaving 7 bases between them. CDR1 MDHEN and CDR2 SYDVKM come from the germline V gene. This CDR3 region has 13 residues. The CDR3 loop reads CASSLGQNYGYTF. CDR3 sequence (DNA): TGTGCCAGCAGTTTGGGGCAGAACTATGGCTACACCTTC.

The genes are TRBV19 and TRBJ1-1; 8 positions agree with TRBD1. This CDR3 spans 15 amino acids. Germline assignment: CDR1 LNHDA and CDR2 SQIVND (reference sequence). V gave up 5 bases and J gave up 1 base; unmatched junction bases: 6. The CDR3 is CASSAGTGANTEAFF. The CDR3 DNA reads TGTGCCAGTAGTGCCGGGACAGGAGCGAACACTGAAGCTTTCTTT.

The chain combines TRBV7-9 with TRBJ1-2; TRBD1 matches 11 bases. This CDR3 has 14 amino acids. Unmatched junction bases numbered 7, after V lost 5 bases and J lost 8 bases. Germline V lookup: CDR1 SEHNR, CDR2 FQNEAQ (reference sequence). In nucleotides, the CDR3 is TGTGCCAGCAGCAATGGACAGGGGGCGAGAGGCTACACCTTC. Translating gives CASSNGQGARGYTF.

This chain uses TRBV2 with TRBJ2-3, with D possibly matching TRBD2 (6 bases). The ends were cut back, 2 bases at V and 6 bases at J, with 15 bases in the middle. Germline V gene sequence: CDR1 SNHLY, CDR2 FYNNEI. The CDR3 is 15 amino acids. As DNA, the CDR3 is TGTGCCAGCAGTGAACCAGGCGCGGGGAAGGATACGCAGTATTTT. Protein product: CASSEPGAGKDTQYF.

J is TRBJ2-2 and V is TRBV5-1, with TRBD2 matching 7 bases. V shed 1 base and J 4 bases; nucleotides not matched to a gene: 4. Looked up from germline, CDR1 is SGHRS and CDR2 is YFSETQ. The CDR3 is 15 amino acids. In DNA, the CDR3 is TGCGCCAGCAGCTTGCAAGCGGGGCCCACCGGGGAGCTGTTTTTT. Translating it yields CASSLQAGPTGELFF. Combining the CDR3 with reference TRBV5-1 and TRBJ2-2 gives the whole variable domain KAGVTQTPRYLIKTRGQQVTLSCSPISGHRSVSWYQQTPGQGLQFLFEYFSETQRNKGNFPGRFSGRQFSNSRSEMNVSTLELGDSALYLCASSLQAGPTGELFFGEGSRLTVL.

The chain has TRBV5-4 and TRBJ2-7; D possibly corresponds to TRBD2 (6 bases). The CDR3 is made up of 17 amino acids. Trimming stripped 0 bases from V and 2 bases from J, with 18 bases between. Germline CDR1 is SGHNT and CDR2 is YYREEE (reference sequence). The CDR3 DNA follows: TGTGCCAGCAGCTTGGTAGCTTCCGGGACTCACCCCTACGAGCAGTACTTC. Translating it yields CASSLVASGTHPYEQYF.